The clone carrying this T cell receptor beta chain was detected once. The record originates from a study of blood T cell repertoires in COVID-19. Across the whole study: From the United States, Italy and Spain came samples of acute and convalescent COVID-19. In each case, the material was cDNA or gDNA derived from T cells, B-cell-depleted T cells, or PBMCs.

The CDR3 is made up of 15 amino acids. V lost 6 bases to trimming and J lost 5 bases; unmatched junction nucleotides: 9. Methods used by the authors: The authors estimated nucleated cell counts from reference gene primer amplification. Repertoires were generated with immunoSEQ multiplex PCR, while TCRdb's copy carries only in-frame clones and drops some. V, J and clone size reflect that table, while D and trimming were determined from the DNA. The sample holds about 400,000 clones, around 89% seen once. The rearrangement uses TRBV23-1 and TRBJ2-5, with 10 bases aligning to TRBD2. TRBV23-1 is an open reading frame, and its role is uncertain. The receptor comes from a woman in her twenties or thirties with acute or convalescent COVID-19. Sequenced input: peripheral blood. The CDR3 spells CASSLPAGGRETQYF. The CDR3 coding sequence is TGCGCCAGCAGCCTACCAGCGGGGGGGCGTGAGACCCAGTACTTC.